Following are 10 T cell receptor beta chains from one sample sequenced in a study of OX40 agonist ivuxolimab in advanced cancers. Sequencing was performed with immunoSEQ multiplex PCR; in TCRdb, only in-frame clones are kept and a portion is missing. The repertoire holds 78,000 or so clones, with 86% as singletons. The sequencing here drew on CD4+ or CD8+ T cells sorted from blood, taken in a trial of the OX40 agonist ivuxolimab. These receptor sequences come from an adult with an advanced solid tumor such as melanoma, head and neck, liver or kidney cancer.

The chain has TRBV7-2 and TRBJ2-1; D is unclear. This CDR3 has 15 residues. Trimming took off 1 base at V and 4 bases at J, with 11 bases between the two ends. Looked up from germline, CDR1 is SGHTA and CDR2 is FQGNSA. The CDR3, as DNA: TGTGCCAGCAGCTTAGAGGGCGTGACGTACAATGAGCAGTTCTTC. Protein product: CASSLEGVTYNEQFF.

The V gene is TRBV7-8, the J gene TRBJ2-7; no firm D call. The ends were cut back, 0 bases at V and 3 bases at J, with 6 bases in the middle. The CDR3 sequence is 13 residues long. Per the germline V gene, CDR1 is SGHVS and CDR2 is FQNEAQ. The CDR3 loop is CASSLASYYEQYF. CDR3 nucleotide sequence: TGTGCCAGCAGCTTAGCGAGTTACTACGAGCAGTACTTC.

J is TRBJ1-2 and V is TRBV6-5; 7 nucleotides match TRBD1. Germline V gene data show CDR1 as MNHEY and CDR2 as SVGAGI. This CDR3 is 14 amino acids long. V lost 5 bases, J lost 6 bases, and 9 bases stayed unmatched. The CDR3 here is CASSRLEGAHGYTF. The CDR3 DNA reads as TGTGCCAGCAGTCGTTTAGAGGGGGCGCATGGCTACACCTTC.

The chain recombines TRBV6-5 with TRBJ2-7; D call uncertain. The CDR3 sequence is 13 residues long. Between the trimmed V and J ends, which lost 6 bases and 2 bases, there was a span of 11 bases. Germline-derived CDR1 and CDR2 are MNHEY and SVGAGI. CDR3 in amino acids: CASRLDGPYEQYF. Here the CDR3 DNA reads TGTGCCAGCAGGCTGGACGGCCCCTACGAGCAGTACTTC.

The chain carries TRBV5-1 and TRBJ2-5, with unresolved D. Germline CDR1 and CDR2: SGHRS and YFSETQ. The V gene lost 0 bases and the J gene lost 2 bases, with 8 bases spanning the gap. The CDR3 is 14 amino acids. DNA for the CDR3: TGCGCCAGCAGCTTGGGGAGTCAACAAGAGACCCAGTACTTC. Translation: CASSLGSQQETQYF.

This sequence joins TRBV28 and TRBJ1-1, with 10 bases that match TRBD1. Trimming at V came to 6 bases and at J to 6 bases, leaving 7 bases not matched to a gene. The CDR3 loop spans 14 amino acids. Germline V CDR1 and CDR2: MDHEN, SYDVKM. This CDR3 reads CASRWTGGGAEAFF. Here the CDR3 DNA reads TGTGCCAGCAGATGGACAGGGGGGGGCGCTGAAGCTTTCTTT.

J is TRBJ1-5 and V is TRBV25-1, with D perhaps TRBD1 (5 bases). The V end lost 3 bases, the J end lost 5 bases, and 8 bases lay between the germline ends. Germline V gene sequence: CDR1 MGHDK, CDR2 SYGVNS. The CDR3 spans 13 residues. The CDR3 coding sequence is TGTGCCAGCAGTGACCGGGGGGATCAGCCCCAGCATTTT. This gives the protein CASSDRGDQPQHF.

CDR3 DNA: TGTGCCAGCAGCCCAAGGCAGGCAGGGCCCTCTGGGGCCAACGTCCTGACTTTC. Translating gives CASSPRQAGPSGANVLTF. The chain uses TRBV7-9 and TRBJ2-6, with D maybe TRBD1 (5 bases). This CDR3 spans 18 amino acids. V lost 5 bases and J 0 bases, leaving 17 bases between the germline ends. Germline CDR1 SEHNR, CDR2 FQNEAQ (reference sequence).

This clone occurred once. This chain uses TRBV4-2 with TRBJ2-1; 9 bases align to TRBD2. Per germline, CDR1 LGHNA and CDR2 YNFKEQ. V gave up 0 bases and J gave up 10 bases; unmatched junction bases: 13. CDR3 length equals 17 residues. The CDR3 reads CASSQEAGGSSNREQFF. For the CDR3, the DNA is TGTGCCAGCAGCCAAGAAGCGGGAGGATCCTCTAATCGCGAGCAGTTCTTC.

The CDR3 region is CAWRLGPGFGTQYF. The CDR3 coding sequence is TGTGCCTGGAGACTTGGACCGGGGTTCGGGACCCAGTACTTC. V usage is TRBV30 and J usage is TRBJ2-5, with a weak D call TRBD2 (5 bases). Between the trimmed V and J ends, which lost 3 bases and 7 bases, there was a span of 18 bases. CDR1 and CDR2 from the germline V gene are GTSNPN and SVGIG (reference sequence). The CDR3 covers 14 residues.